The source of this TCR beta chain is a study of tumor and adjacent non-tumor tissue in lung cancer. As for the study in general: Patients comprised 12 adenocarcinoma, 2 squamous cell carcinoma and 1 small cell lung cancer.

A word on this clonotype: In this CDR3 the conserved last residue, phenylalanine or tryptophan, is missing, so a read error is likely. The limits of the CDR3 on the DNA are not certain, so only TCRdb's listed CDR3 is given.

This sample's RNA came from whole unsorted tissue. The normal lung tissue was taken more than 3 cm from the tumor edge. A total of 19 residues make up the CDR3, ends included. Germline values: CDR1 SGHDT, CDR2 YYEEEE. Three rounds of nested PCR, following a modified ARM-PCR protocol, produced the TCRbeta library. TCRdb re-derived calls from the multiplex PCR reads in MiXCR, one entry per CDR3 protein. Among some 47,000 distinct CDR3 sequences listed, roughly three fifths were seen once. The specimen sequenced was distant non-tumor lung tissue. The chain recombines TRBV5-6 with TRBJ2-7; the table's TRBD1 call for D was not verified on the DNA. The clonotype was recovered from a woman in her thirties or forties with non-small cell lung cancer. CDR3 protein: CASSLEVPGQGAPIYEQCL.